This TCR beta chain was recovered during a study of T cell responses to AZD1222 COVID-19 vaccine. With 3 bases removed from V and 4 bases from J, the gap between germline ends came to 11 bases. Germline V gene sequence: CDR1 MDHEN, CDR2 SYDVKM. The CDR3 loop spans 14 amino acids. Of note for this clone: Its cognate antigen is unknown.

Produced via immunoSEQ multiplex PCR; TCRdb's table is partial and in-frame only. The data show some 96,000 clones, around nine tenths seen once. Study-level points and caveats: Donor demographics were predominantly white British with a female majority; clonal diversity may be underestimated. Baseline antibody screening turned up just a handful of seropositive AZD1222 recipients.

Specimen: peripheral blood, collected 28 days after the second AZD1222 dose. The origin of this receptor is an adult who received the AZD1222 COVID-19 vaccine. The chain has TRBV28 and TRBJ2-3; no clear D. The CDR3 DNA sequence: TGTGCCAGCAGTTTGTTCCGAGGCGCAGATACGCAGTATTTT. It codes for CASSLFRGADTQYF.